This TCR beta chain was sequenced in a study of blood T cell repertoires in COVID-19. This table comes from immunoSEQ multiplex PCR, and its TCRdb copy is limited to in-frame clones, with some not included. This sample carries 160,000 or so clones, roughly 82% of them seen once, and the ten largest clones take over 7.5%. Per the germline V gene, CDR1 is LNHDA and CDR2 is SQIVND (reference sequence). Losses at the gene ends were 5 bases for V and 7 bases for J; bases not matched to a gene: 10. The CDR3 contains 16 residues. The sequence was obtained from a woman in her seventies with acute or convalescent COVID-19. This chain links TRBV19 with TRBJ2-2, with TRBD2 matching over 10 bases. Source material: peripheral blood. CDR3 region: CASSSLAGPTIGELFF. The CDR3 region has the DNA TGTGCCAGTAGTTCACTAGCGGGGCCCACGATCGGGGAGCTGTTTTTT.